One sample yielded the 12 T cell receptor beta chains listed below, sequenced in a study of tissue T cells after allogeneic stem cell transplantation. Clones were sequenced by immunoSEQ multiplex PCR, and TCRdb holds only the in-frame ones, with some missing. This table has more than 45,000 clones, 73% appearing once. Specimen: sorted cells pooled from one or two spleens. Receptors were obtained from a pool of C57BL/6 mice in good health.

In the case of this clone: Gene names are mouse gene names. The read ends 1 residue early relative to the CDR3; the germline J gene fills the gap. The chain carries TRBV14 and TRBJ1-2; D is unresolved. The CDR3 contains 13 residues. The germline V and J ends were trimmed by 2 bases and 0 bases, with 5 bases remaining between them. Germline assignment: CDR1 SGHDT and CDR2 FRDEAV. The part of the CDR3 DNA that was read is TGTGCCAGCAGTTTTGGGCCAAACTCCGACTACACC. This gives the protein CASSFGPNSDYT. The whole CDR3 protein is CASSFGPNSDYTF.

Of note for this clone: The genes and germline here are from mouse. The read is 1 residue too short to cover the CDR3 end, so that end is filled in from the germline J gene. The gene calls are TRBV26 and TRBJ1-1, with D possibly being TRBD1 (6 bases). V was trimmed by 4 bases and J by 0 bases, leaving 6 bases between them. CDR1 is KGHPV and CDR2 is FQNQEV in the germline V gene (reference sequence). This CDR3 comprises 13 residues. The covered CDR3 bases are TGTGCCAGCAGTCGGGACACAAACACAGAAGTCTTC. This sequence encodes CASSRDTNTEVF. Given in full, the CDR3 is CASSRDTNTEVFF.

As concerns this clone: These gene names are mouse names. Read sequence stops 1 residue before the CDR3 end, and the germline J gene provides the missing end. V and J are TRBV13-2 and TRBJ2-5, with 9 bases matching TRBD2. The CDR3 has 16 residues. The germline gives CDR1 NNHNN, CDR2 SYGAGS (reference sequence). The V and J ends lost 0 bases and 2 bases, in that order; junction bases with no gene match: 4. CDR3 sequence reads: CASGDADGGAQDTQYF. Incomplete CDR3 DNA: TGTGCCAGCGGTGATGCAGATGGGGGGGCCCAAGACACCCAGTAC.

With respect to this clone: Mouse names are used for the genes. CDR3 protein: CASSPSGRGNQAPLF. The sequenced part of the CDR3 DNA is TGTGCCAGCAGCCCATCGGGGAGGGGGAACCAGGCTCCGCTT. This chain connects TRBV3 to TRBJ1-5; a possible D gene is TRBD1 (6 bases). The sequence runs out 1 residue before the end of the CDR3; the remainder is reconstructed from the germline J gene. The germline gives CDR1 SNHLY, CDR2 FYNGKV (reference sequence). The V end was cut by 5 bases, the J end by 4 bases, with 15 bases between. The CDR3 totals 15 residues.

Comments on this clone: The junction does not match germline at one end; this may be a read error. The genes and germline here are from mouse. The CDR3 protein is CGARDWGTNYAEQFF. CDR3 DNA (partial): TGTGGTGCCAGGGACTGGGGGACCAACTATGCTGAGCAGTTC. The J gene is TRBJ2-1, the V gene TRBV20; TRBD2 agrees at 11 bases. The DNA ends 1 residue before the CDR3 does, and the rest of the CDR3 is filled in from the germline J gene. Germline lookup yields CDR1 GFQATS and CDR2 STVNSAI. This CDR3 spans 15 amino acids. The complete variable domain, with remaining parts taken from reference TRBV20 and TRBJ2-1, reads GALVYQYPRRTICKSGTSMRMECQAVGFQATSVAWYRQSPQKTFELIALSTVNSAIKYEQNFTQEKFPISHPNLSFSSMTVLNAYLEDRGLYLCGARDWGTNYAEQFFGPGTRLTVL.

This clone occurred a few times. Here the gene names and germline are mouse. The CDR3 goes on 1 residue after the read ends, and that part is filled in from the germline J gene. The rearrangement uses TRBV2 and TRBJ2-7, with TRBD2 identical over 7 bases. CDR1 and CDR2 (germline): LGHNA, YSYQKL. The CDR3 is 16 amino acids. With 1 base clipped from V and 0 bases from J, the junction kept 6 bases outside the gene matches. The CDR3 DNA, read in part, is TGTGCCAGCAGCCAAGGATGGGGGGTCAGCTCCTATGAACAGTAC. Protein product: CASSQGWGVSSYEQY. The whole CDR3 protein reads CASSQGWGVSSYEQYF.

A note on this clone: The germline and genes are mouse ones. The read ends 1 residue shy of where the CDR3 ends; the end is completed using the germline J gene. V and J are TRBV3 and TRBJ1-1; D remains unclear. Germline V gives CDR1 SNHLY, CDR2 FYNGKV (reference sequence). Trimming shortened V by 2 bases and J by 4 bases, and 5 bases separated the two germline ends. The CDR3 covers 12 residues. Partial CDR3 DNA: TGTGCCAGCAGCTTACCAGGCACAGAAGTCTTC. This translates into CASSLPGTEVF. The CDR3 reads in full as CASSLPGTEVFF.

In regard to this clone: Each gene name is a mouse one. CDR3 bases read: TGTGCCAGCGGTGGGGACAGGGCCAACCAGGCTCCGCTT. Translated, it gives CASGGDRANQAPL. The entire CDR3 reads CASGGDRANQAPLF. The chain carries TRBV13-2 and TRBJ1-5, with 9 bases that match TRBD1. The read stops 1 residue short of the end of the CDR3; the missing end is completed from the germline J gene. Per the germline V gene, CDR1 is NNHNN and CDR2 is SYGAGS (reference sequence). The CDR3 totals 14 residues. The junction had 1 base not matched to a gene; V was cut back by 3 bases and J by 3 bases.

In regard to this clone: Gene and germline names: mouse. The DNA ends 1 residue before the CDR3 does, and the rest of the CDR3 is filled in from the germline J gene. This chain uses TRBV20 with TRBJ2-7; 10 nucleotides align to TRBD2. The length of the CDR3 is 14 residues. Germline V lookup: CDR1 GFQATS, CDR2 STVNSAI. V lost 0 bases and J lost 6; bases outside the gene matches: 5. The CDR3 bases that were read are TGTGGTGCTAGGGACTGGGGGGGCGCTTTTGAACAGTAC. It yields the protein CGARDWGGAFEQY. The entire CDR3 is CGARDWGGAFEQYF.

In the case of this clone: Gene names and germline refer to mouse. The read gets to within 1 residue of the CDR3 end, and the germline J gene fills in the rest. J is TRBJ2-4 and V is TRBV5; tentative D call: TRBD2 (5 bases). CDR1 LGHNA and CDR2 YNLKQL come from the germline V gene (reference sequence). The CDR3 extends over 13 amino acids. V was shortened by 1 base and J by 12 bases, with 14 bases between the two germline ends. The CDR3 DNA, read in part, is TGTGCCAGCAGCCAAGCAGTTGGGGATATATTGTAC. Amino acid sequence: CASSQAVGDILY. The entire CDR3 sequence reads CASSQAVGDILYF.

In the case of this clone: Mouse germline and gene names are used. The sequenced fragment ends 1 residue before the CDR3 boundary, so the rest is inferred from the germline J gene. This rearrangement joins TRBV29 to TRBJ1-4; TRBD1 might be the D (6 bases). Germline V gene sequence: CDR1 MSHET, CDR2 SYDVDS. The V end was cut by 0 bases, the J end by 7 bases, with 9 bases between. The CDR3 is made up of 14 amino acids. CDR3 in amino acids: CASSLSGGGERLFF. The DNA read from the CDR3 is TGTGCTAGCAGTTTATCTGGGGGCGGCGAAAGATTATTT.

Note on this clone: Mouse gene names and germline throughout. Read data end 1 residue before the CDR3 end; the end is taken from the germline J gene. The chain is built from TRBV31 and TRBJ2-4; 9 positions match TRBD1. CDR3 length equals 12 residues. V lost 0 bases, J lost 8 bases, and 0 bases stayed unmatched. Germline CDR1 reads GKSSPN; CDR2 reads SITVG. CDR3 bases read: TGTGCCTGGAGTCTGACAGGGGGCACCTTGTAC. Its translation is CAWSLTGGTLY. The CDR3 reads in full as CAWSLTGGTLYF.